The clone carrying this T cell receptor beta chain was recorded a few times. CDR1 and CDR2 (germline): MGHRA, YSYEKL. Deletions cut 4 bases from V and 2 bases from J, with 11 bases between. The CDR3 runs to 15 residues. TCRdb called the 5' RACE reads again in MiXCR, with one record for every CDR3 protein. This table has 500,000 to 550,000 distinct CDR3 sequences, roughly 20% appearing once. The record originates from a study of T-cell memory formation after mild COVID-19. The sequenced material came from PBMCs or a T cell subset sorted from them (not recorded which). The origin of this receptor is an adult woman who had mild COVID-19 (a few samples of this study predate the infection). Cell type and time point are not known. The chain joins TRBV4-1 to TRBJ2-2; D remains unclear. The CDR3 reads CASSPGAANTGELFF. The CDR3 DNA reads as TGCGCCAGCAGCCCGGGTGCGGCAAACACCGGGGAGCTGTTTTTT.